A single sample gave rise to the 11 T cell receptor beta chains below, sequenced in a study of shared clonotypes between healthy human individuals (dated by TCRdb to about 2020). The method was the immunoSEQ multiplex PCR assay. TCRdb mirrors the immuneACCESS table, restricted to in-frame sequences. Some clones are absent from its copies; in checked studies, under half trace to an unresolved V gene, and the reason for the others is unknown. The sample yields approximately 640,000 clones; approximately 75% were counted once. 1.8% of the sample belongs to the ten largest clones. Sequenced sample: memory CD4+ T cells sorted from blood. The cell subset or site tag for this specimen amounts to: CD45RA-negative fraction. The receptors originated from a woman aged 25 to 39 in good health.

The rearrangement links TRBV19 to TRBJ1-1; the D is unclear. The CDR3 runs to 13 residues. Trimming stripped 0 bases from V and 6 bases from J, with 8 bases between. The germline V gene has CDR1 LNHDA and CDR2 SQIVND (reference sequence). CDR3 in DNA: TGTGCCAGTAGTATAGACAGGTTCGCTGAAGCTTTCTTT. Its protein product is CASSIDRFAEAFF.

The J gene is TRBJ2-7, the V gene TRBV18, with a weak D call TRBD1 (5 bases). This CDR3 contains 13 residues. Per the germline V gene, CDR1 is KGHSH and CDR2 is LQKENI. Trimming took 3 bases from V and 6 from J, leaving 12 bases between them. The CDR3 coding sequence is TGTGCCAGCTCACCTCAGGGTGACTCCGAGCAGTACTTC. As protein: CASSPQGDSEQYF.

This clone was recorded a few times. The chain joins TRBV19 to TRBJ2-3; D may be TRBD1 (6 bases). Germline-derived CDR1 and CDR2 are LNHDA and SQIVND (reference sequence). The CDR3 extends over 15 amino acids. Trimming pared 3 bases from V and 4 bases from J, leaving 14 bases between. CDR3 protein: CASSIGHRAADTQYF. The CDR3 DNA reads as TGTGCCAGTAGTATTGGTCACAGGGCGGCAGATACGCAGTATTTT.

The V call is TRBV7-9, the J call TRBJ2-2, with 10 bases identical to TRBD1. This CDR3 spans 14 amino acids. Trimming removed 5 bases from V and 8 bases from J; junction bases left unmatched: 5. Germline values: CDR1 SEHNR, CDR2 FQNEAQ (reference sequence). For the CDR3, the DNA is TGTGCCAGCAGCGAGGGACAGGGGTTGGGGGAGCTGTTTTTT. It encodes CASSEGQGLGELFF.

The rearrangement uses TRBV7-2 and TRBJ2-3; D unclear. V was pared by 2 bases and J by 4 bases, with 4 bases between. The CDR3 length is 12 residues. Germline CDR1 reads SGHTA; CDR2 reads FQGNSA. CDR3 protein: CASSLMSDTQYF. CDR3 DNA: TGTGCCAGCAGCTTAATGTCAGATACGCAGTATTTT.

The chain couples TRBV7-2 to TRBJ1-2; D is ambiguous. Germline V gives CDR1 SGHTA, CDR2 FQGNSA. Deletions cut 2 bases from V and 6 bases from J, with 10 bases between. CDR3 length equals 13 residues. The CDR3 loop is CASSLRYSDGYTF. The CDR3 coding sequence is TGTGCCAGCAGCTTACGTTACTCAGATGGCTACACCTTC.

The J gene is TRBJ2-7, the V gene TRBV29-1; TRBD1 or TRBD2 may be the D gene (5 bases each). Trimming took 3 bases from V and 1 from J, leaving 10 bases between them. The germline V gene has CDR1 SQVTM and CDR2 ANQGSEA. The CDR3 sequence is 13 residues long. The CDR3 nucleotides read TGCAGCGTTGAGGGGACCCATTCCTACGAGCAGTACTTC. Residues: CSVEGTHSYEQYF.

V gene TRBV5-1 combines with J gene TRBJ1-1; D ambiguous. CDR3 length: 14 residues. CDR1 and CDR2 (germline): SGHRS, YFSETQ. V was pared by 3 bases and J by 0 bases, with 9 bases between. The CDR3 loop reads CASSWAGMNTEAFF. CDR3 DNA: TGCGCCAGCAGCTGGGCAGGAATGAACACTGAAGCTTTCTTT.

This CDR3 reads CASGLGQGRRSSGANVLTF. The CDR3 nucleotides are TGTGCCAGTGGCCTTGGACAGGGGCGACGTTCTTCCGGGGCCAACGTCCTGACTTTC. The chain carries TRBV19 and TRBJ2-6, with 9 bases aligning to TRBD1. After removal of 8 bases from V and 4 bases from J, the junction contained 18 bases not matched to a gene. There are 19 residues in the CDR3. Germline V gives CDR1 LNHDA, CDR2 SQIVND (reference sequence). The whole variable domain, remainder taken from reference TRBV19 and TRBJ2-6, is DGGITQSPKYLFRKEGQNVTLSCEQNLNHDAMYWYRQDPGQGLRLIYYSQIVNDFQKGDIAEGYSVSREKKESFPLTVTSAQKNPTAFYLCASGLGQGRRSSGANVLTFGAGSRLTVL.

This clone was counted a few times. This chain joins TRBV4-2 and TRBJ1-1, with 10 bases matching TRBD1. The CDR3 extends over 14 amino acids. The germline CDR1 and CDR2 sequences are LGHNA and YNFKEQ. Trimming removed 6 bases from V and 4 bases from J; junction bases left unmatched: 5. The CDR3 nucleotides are TGTGCCAGCAGGTGGACAGGGGGGAGCACTGAAGCTTTCTTT. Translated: CASRWTGGSTEAFF.

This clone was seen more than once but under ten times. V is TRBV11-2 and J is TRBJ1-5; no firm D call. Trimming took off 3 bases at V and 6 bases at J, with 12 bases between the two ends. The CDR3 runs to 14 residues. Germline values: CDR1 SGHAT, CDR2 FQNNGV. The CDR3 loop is CASSLSPTSQPQHF. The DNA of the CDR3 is TGTGCCAGCAGCTTGAGCCCAACCAGTCAGCCCCAGCATTTT.